This T cell receptor beta chain was recorded in a study of post-analysis software for immune sequencing data. Study results and limitations: Comparison of patients with controls showed roughly five TRBV segments more frequent in patients, TRBV5-6, TRBV5-1 and TRBV20-1 among them.

For this clonotype: Its antigen is currently unknown.

cDNA libraries for TCR beta contained unique molecular identifiers. There were 1 to 10 million T cells, and about 500,000 cDNA molecules came from them. TCRdb processed the PCR reads anew with MiXCR; each CDR3 protein has one entry. The sample carries about 500,000 distinct CDR3 sequences, roughly 46% recorded once. CDR3 length: 12 residues. V was shortened by 6 bases and J by 5 bases, with 8 bases between the two germline ends. From germline, CDR1 is MNHEY and CDR2 SMNVEV (reference sequence). The sequence came from a girl aged 10 to 17 with multiple sclerosis. This sequence joins TRBV27 and TRBJ2-1, with D maybe TRBD2 (5 bases). The sequencing input was blood. DNA for the CDR3: TGTGCCAGCAGGACTATTAACAATGAGCAGTTCTTC. Residues: CASRTINNEQFF.